One T cell receptor beta chain is described in this entry. The data originate from a study of tumor-infiltrating lymphocytes in primary liver carcinoma. About the study: The patients included men and women who were aged 30 to 69 years. Among the tumors, stages were T1-T3 N0M0 and sizes about 4 to 11 cm.

From approximately 0.5 ug of total RNA, TCR beta-specific cDNA was reverse-transcribed using a constant-region primer. Three-round nested multiplex PCR performed with slightly modified ARM-PCR produced the TCR beta libraries. Amplification in the first two PCR rounds was performed using TRBV1-TRBV30 forward primers and a C-beta reverse primer for 10 cycles each. One entry per CDR3 protein, called by TCRdb with MiXCR from the multiplex PCR reads. The table has 310,000 or so distinct CDR3 sequences, less than 75% seen once. Blood RNA was derived from unsorted whole blood, and germline DNA was extracted too. Sampling before surgery obtained roughly 4.1 milliliters of peripheral blood. Germline CDR1 SNHLY, CDR2 FYNNEI. This CDR3 is 15 amino acids long. The germline V and J ends were trimmed by 3 bases and 6 bases, with 14 bases remaining between them.

The sequence derives from a middle-aged man with primary liver carcinoma and hepatitis B virus infection. The sequenced material came from peripheral blood. This sequence joins TRBV2 and TRBJ2-2; the D call may be TRBD1 or TRBD2 (5 bases each). The CDR3 region is CASSDWGSFAGELFF. The CDR3 DNA sequence: TGTGCCAGCAGTGATTGGGGGAGCTTTGCCGGGGAGCTGTTTTTT.